Shown below are 15 T cell receptor beta chains from a single sample sequenced in a study of sequential checkpoint blockade in melanoma. Treatment denoted: randomized to nivolumab then ipilimumab (arm A) or the reverse (arm B). Assay used: immunoSEQ multiplex PCR; TCRdb lists only in-frame clones, some missing. The sample consists of 18,000 or so clones, about 69% of them appearing once. The sequencing here drew on CD8+ T cells sorted from blood (inferred from file names), taken from a patient given nivolumab and ipilimumab in sequence. Receptors originate from a human donor with melanoma.

This chain uses TRBV9 with TRBJ2-7; perhaps TRBD1 as D (6 bases). CDR1 is SGDLS and CDR2 is YYNGEE in the germline V gene. V shed 3 bases and J shed 7 bases, with 17 bases lying between them. The CDR3 has 14 amino acids. In DNA, the CDR3 is TGTGCCAGCAGCGAGACAGGCTCATTAGGGGAGCAGTACTTC. Translated, it gives CASSETGSLGEQYF.

Relative to its sample, this clone is medium-sized. This rearrangement joins TRBV6-4 to TRBJ2-1; TRBD1 agrees at 8 bases. V lost 2 bases and J lost 1; bases outside the gene matches: 4. CDR1 is MRHNA and CDR2 is SNTAGT in the germline V gene. CDR3 length: 16 residues. The CDR3 region is CASSDDGQGSYNEQFF. The CDR3 nucleotides read TGTGCCAGCAGTGACGATGGACAGGGATCCTACAATGAGCAGTTCTTC.

The gene calls are TRBV25-1 and TRBJ1-1, with unresolved D. Trimming pared 9 bases from V and 4 bases from J, leaving 12 bases between. The CDR3 runs 12 residues. From germline, CDR1 is MGHDK and CDR2 SYGVNS. The CDR3 region is CASHSGFTEAFF. Here the CDR3 DNA reads TGTGCCAGTCACTCGGGATTCACTGAAGCTTTCTTT.

This clone was counted between two and nine times. The rearrangement uses TRBV2 and TRBJ1-6; 7 bases are a match to TRBD1. The CDR3 is made up of 14 amino acids. V was clipped by 9 bases and J by 6 bases; unmatched bases: 8. CDR1 SNHLY and CDR2 FYNNEI come from the germline V gene. This CDR3 is CASLTGNGNSPLHF. The CDR3 region has the DNA TGTGCCAGTCTGACAGGGAACGGTAATTCACCCCTCCACTTT.

A note on this clone: This CDR3 is also generated by other DNA sequences in the sample. DNA for the CDR3: TGCGCCAGCAGCTCGGCTGGCGGTTACACTGAAGCTTTCTTT. Protein product: CASSSAGGYTEAFF. The chain is built from TRBV5-1 and TRBJ1-1, with no clear D. In germline, CDR1 is SGHRS, CDR2 YFSETQ. The CDR3 totals 14 residues. With 3 bases removed from V and 3 bases from J, the gap between germline ends came to 12 bases.

This clone occurred once. This rearrangement joins TRBV7-9 to TRBJ1-1, with TRBD1 matching 10 bases. CDR1 and CDR2 from the germline V gene are SEHNR and FQNEAQ (reference sequence). V trimming: 3 bases; J trimming: 3 bases; junction bases outside the gene matches: 7. This CDR3 contains 16 residues. In DNA form, the CDR3 reads TGTGCCAGCAGCTTTAGACAGGGGGCGCGGGACACTGAAGCTTTCTTT. Amino acids: CASSFRQGARDTEAFF.

The gene calls are TRBV5-6 and TRBJ1-4, with D possibly TRBD1 on 6 matching bases. This CDR3 spans 13 amino acids. Germline loops: CDR1 SGHDT, CDR2 YYEEEE. V dropped 2 bases and J dropped 8 bases, with 10 bases sitting between them. The CDR3: CASSFRGGEKLFF. CDR3 in DNA: TGTGCCAGCAGCTTCAGGGGAGGGGAAAAACTGTTTTTT.

This rearrangement joins TRBV6-1 to TRBJ1-4; D gene unclear. V lost 0 bases and J 3 bases, leaving 8 bases between the germline ends. Germline V gives CDR1 MNHNS, CDR2 SASEGT. The CDR3 runs to 15 residues. In DNA form, the CDR3 reads TGTGCCAGCAGTGAAGCGCGGGTACCTAATGAAAAACTGTTTTTT. It encodes CASSEARVPNEKLFF.

The chain links TRBV16 to TRBJ2-1; D ambiguous. The germline CDR1 and CDR2 sequences are KGHSY and FQNENV. The CDR3 runs to 12 residues. The germline V and J ends were trimmed by 4 bases and 5 bases, with 6 bases remaining between them. As DNA, the CDR3 is TGTGCCAGCAGCCTTAGTAACAATGAGCAGTTCTTC. It specifies CASSLSNNEQFF. Drawing the rest from reference TRBV16 and TRBJ2-1, the complete variable domain is GEEVAQTPKHLVRGEGQKAKLYCAPIKGHSYVFWYQQVLKNEFKFLISFQNENVFDETGMPKERFSAKCLPNSPCSLEIQATKLEDSAVYFCASSLSNNEQFFGPGTRLTVL.

This clone was detected a few times. The chain couples TRBV9 to TRBJ2-3, with TRBD1 matching 8 bases. Trimming removed 4 bases from V and 2 bases from J; junction bases left unmatched: 9. There are 16 residues in the CDR3. Germline V gene data show CDR1 as SGDLS and CDR2 as YYNGEE. This CDR3 is CASSPNRDRFTDTQYF. In nucleotides, the CDR3 is TGTGCCAGCAGCCCAAATAGGGACAGGTTCACAGATACGCAGTATTTT.

This clone is medium-sized (0.01 to 0.1%) in the sample. The chain joins TRBV6-4 to TRBJ2-1; 8 nucleotides line up with TRBD1. Germline V gives CDR1 MRHNA, CDR2 SNTAGT. V shed 0 bases, J shed 6 bases, and the junction held 1 base outside the gene matches. This CDR3 contains 14 residues. CDR3 residues: CASSDSTGANEQFF. The CDR3 DNA reads as TGTGCCAGCAGTGACTCGACAGGGGCCAATGAGCAGTTCTTC.

The chain is built from TRBV6-5 and TRBJ1-1; 9 bases align to TRBD1. Trimming at V came to 6 bases and at J to 4 bases, leaving 6 bases not matched to a gene. There are 14 residues in the CDR3. The V gene's germline CDR1 is MNHEY and CDR2 SVGAGI. CDR3 amino acids: CASSRQGETTEAFF. CDR3 DNA: TGTGCCAGCAGCCGACAGGGGGAGACCACTGAAGCTTTCTTT.

A remark on this clone: An end of the junction does not agree with germline; a read error may underlie this. This sequence joins TRBV4-1 and TRBJ2-5, with 12 bases matching TRBD1. Looked up from germline, CDR1 is MGHRA and CDR2 is YSYEKL. The CDR3 consists of 17 residues. CDR3 sequence: CANSQDGTGGSKGEQYF. The CDR3 DNA follows: TGCGCCAACAGCCAAGATGGGACAGGGGGCTCTAAGGGAGAGCAGTACTTC.

The chain links TRBV10-2 to TRBJ2-1; possibly TRBD2 for D (6 bases). Germline-derived CDR1 and CDR2 are WSHSY and SAAADI. Between the trimmed V and J ends, which lost 0 bases and 13 bases, there was a span of 13 bases. CDR3 size: 13 residues. The CDR3 DNA follows: TGCGCCAGCAGTGAGTCGAATATGCGGGATCAGTTCTTC. This encodes CASSESNMRDQFF.

The chain is built from TRBV19 and TRBJ1-1; D is ambiguous. V was shortened by 2 bases and J by 1 base, with 14 bases between the two germline ends. The length of the CDR3 is 16 residues. Germline V lookup: CDR1 LNHDA, CDR2 SQIVND (reference sequence). CDR3 protein: CASSINRLQWNTEAFF. The DNA of the CDR3 is TGTGCCAGTAGTATAAATCGACTACAGTGGAACACTGAAGCTTTCTTT.